These T cell receptor beta chains were read from a single sample in a study of cytomegalovirus exposure and HLA in healthy donors. Assay: immunoSEQ multiplex PCR; the TCRdb copy retains only in-frame clones and omits some. Among about 150,000 clones listed, roughly four fifths were seen once. The sample was PBMCs. These receptors were taken from a girl between 10 and 17 years old in good health and CMV-seropositive. CDR3s include the opening cysteine and the closing phenylalanine or tryptophan. The D gene is left open where the match is weak. Some rows have no size entry. The others give once, few or many, or a class for an expanded clone.

j_call: TRBJ1-5
clone_size: -
v_call: TRBV21-1
d_call: -
cdr3_aa: CASSKLWTDEVSNQPQHF
cdr3_nt: TGTGCCAGCAGCAAACTTTGGACAGACGAGGTGAGCAATCAGCCCCAGCATTTT

j_call: TRBJ2-7
clone_size: -
v_call: TRBV28
d_call: TRBD2
cdr3_aa: CASRGRGYEQYF
cdr3_nt: TGTGCCAGCAGGGGGAGGGGCTACGAGCAGTACTTC

j_call: TRBJ2-7
clone_size: -
v_call: TRBV7-9
d_call: -
cdr3_aa: CASSLAGTPLHLYEQYF
cdr3_nt: TGTGCCAGCAGCTTAGCCGGGACACCTCTTCACCTCTACGAGCAGTACTTC

j_call: TRBJ1-4
clone_size: few
v_call: TRBV27
d_call: TRBD1
cdr3_aa: CASSSRGQGEKLFF
cdr3_nt: TGTGCCAGCAGTTCCAGGGGGCAGGGGGAAAAACTGTTTTTT

j_call: TRBJ2-1
clone_size: few
v_call: TRBV11-3
d_call: -
cdr3_aa: CASSFDNEQFF
cdr3_nt: TGTGCCAGCAGCTTCGACAATGAGCAGTTCTTC

j_call: TRBJ1-6
clone_size: -
v_call: TRBV9
d_call: -
cdr3_aa: CASSATGKSYNSPLHF
cdr3_nt: TGTGCCAGCAGCGCAACAGGGAAGTCCTATAATTCCCCCCTCCACTTT

j_call: TRBJ2-7
clone_size: -
v_call: TRBV27
d_call: TRBD1
cdr3_aa: CASSLTGETVREQYF
cdr3_nt: TGTGCCAGCAGTTTAACAGGGGAAACTGTACGGGAGCAGTACTTC

j_call: TRBJ2-3
clone_size: -
v_call: TRBV6-6
d_call: TRBD2
cdr3_aa: CASSLLAGGTDTQYF
cdr3_nt: TGTGCCAGCAGCCTACTAGCGGGGGGGACAGATACGCAGTATTTT

j_call: TRBJ2-5
clone_size: -
v_call: TRBV11-2
d_call: -
cdr3_aa: CASSLVKGRAGETQYF
cdr3_nt: TGTGCCAGCAGCTTAGTGAAGGGCAGGGCCGGGGAGACCCAGTACTTC

j_call: TRBJ2-7
clone_size: -
v_call: TRBV7-6
d_call: TRBD2
cdr3_aa: CASSLRLAGRLSYEQYF
cdr3_nt: TGTGCCAGCAGCTTAAGGCTAGCGGGACGCCTCTCCTACGAGCAGTACTTC

j_call: TRBJ1-1
clone_size: -
v_call: TRBV7-9
d_call: -
cdr3_aa: CASSLQGQIDTEAFF
cdr3_nt: TGTGCCAGCAGCTTACAGGGTCAGATCGACACTGAAGCTTTCTTT

j_call: TRBJ1-1
clone_size: -
v_call: TRBV23-1
d_call: -
cdr3_aa: CAGSPRKVRVNTEAFF
cdr3_nt: TGCGCCGGCAGTCCGCGTAAGGTCAGGGTGAACACTGAAGCTTTCTTT

j_call: TRBJ2-2
clone_size: -
v_call: TRBV2
d_call: -
cdr3_aa: CASNGQGLNTGELFF
cdr3_nt: TGTGCCAGCAATGGGCAGGGCTTGAACACCGGGGAGCTGTTTTTT

j_call: TRBJ1-1
clone_size: -
v_call: TRBV27
d_call: TRBD1
cdr3_aa: CASSGRDRMKAFF
cdr3_nt: TGTGCCAGCAGTGGACGGGACAGGATGAAAGCTTTCTTT

j_call: TRBJ1-2
clone_size: -
v_call: TRBV4-1
d_call: -
cdr3_aa: CASSSQGSYYGYTF
cdr3_nt: TGCGCCAGCAGCTCACAGGGTTCTTACTATGGCTACACCTTC

j_call: TRBJ2-3
clone_size: -
v_call: TRBV30
d_call: -
cdr3_aa: CAWTFWGGEGDTQYF
cdr3_nt: TGTGCCTGGACTTTTTGGGGGGGCGAGGGGGATACGCAGTATTTT